Below are 29 T cell receptor beta chains sequenced from a single sample in a study of cytomegalovirus exposure and HLA in healthy donors. In the PCR, 60 Vbeta and 13 Jbeta primers were used. Using immunoSEQ multiplex PCR, the repertoire was profiled, and TCRdb retains in-frame clones only, with some absent. The sample holds 150,000 to 200,000 clones, 75% seen once. Sequenced input: PBMCs. The receptors were gathered from a woman between 50 and 59 years old in good health and CMV-seropositive.

The chain employs TRBV21-1 and TRBJ2-1; the table's D call, TRBD1, has no DNA check behind it. TRBV21-1 is assigned pseudogene status. CDR3 length equals 17 residues. The CDR3 DNA follows: TGTGCCAGCAGTCGCAAGGGGGCCCCGGCACATATCGATGAGCAGTTCTTC. Residues: CASSRKGAPAHIDEQFF.

The chain couples TRBV10-3 to TRBJ2-3, with TRBD1 matching 11 bases. The trim removed 7 bases at V and 7 bases at J, leaving 4 bases unmatched. Germline-derived CDR1 and CDR2 are ENHRY and SYGVKD. The CDR3 is 13 residues long. CDR3 region: CAITGQGANTQYF. The CDR3 region has the DNA TGTGCCATCACCGGACAGGGGGCGAATACGCAGTATTTT.

This clone has only one observation. V is TRBV2 and J is TRBJ1-1; 8 bases fit TRBD1. V lost 7 bases and J lost 7; bases outside the gene matches: 5. Germline CDR1 and CDR2: SNHLY and FYNNEI. CDR3 length: 12 residues. The CDR3: CASNYGTGEAFF. CDR3 bases: TGTGCCAGCAACTATGGGACAGGTGAAGCTTTCTTT.

The chain has TRBV5-8 and TRBJ2-1, with 7 bases that match TRBD1. The CDR3 loop spans 14 amino acids. With V trimmed by 4 bases and J by 5 bases, 6 bases remained unmatched. Germline V gene sequence: CDR1 SGHTS, CDR2 YDEGEE. This chain's CDR3 is CASSPGQANNEQFF. CDR3 DNA sequence: TGTGCCAGCAGCCCCGGACAGGCCAACAATGAGCAGTTCTTC.

The chain is built from TRBV7-8 and TRBJ1-1; TRBD1 matches at 9 bases. The CDR3 length is 16 residues. The V segment lost 5 bases and the J segment 1 base; nucleotides outside the gene matches: 8. Germline values: CDR1 SGHVS, CDR2 FQNEAQ. DNA of the CDR3: TGTGCCAGCAGCGGACGCGGGACAGGGTCGAACACTGAAGCTTTCTTT. Translation: CASSGRGTGSNTEAFF.

This chain joins TRBV28 and TRBJ2-5; TRBD2 matches at 10 bases. Trimming at V came to 0 bases and at J to 2 bases, leaving 3 bases not matched to a gene. Germline V gene data show CDR1 as MDHEN and CDR2 as SYDVKM. The CDR3 extends over 16 amino acids. This CDR3 is CASSLWGTSEQETQYF. For the CDR3, the DNA is TGTGCCAGCAGTTTATGGGGGACTAGCGAGCAAGAGACCCAGTACTTC.

This chain uses TRBV7-9 with TRBJ2-7, with a possible D match to TRBD1 (5 bases). Trimming stripped 2 bases from V and 3 bases from J, with 11 bases between. Germline V gene lookup returns CDR1 SEHNR and CDR2 FQNEAQ (reference sequence). The length of the CDR3 is 14 residues. The CDR3 here is CASSLSPRDYEQYF. Here the CDR3 DNA reads TGTGCCAGCAGCTTATCTCCCAGGGACTACGAGCAGTACTTC.

The chain couples TRBV2 to TRBJ2-7, with 7 bases identical to TRBD1. With 5 bases clipped from V and 1 base from J, the junction kept 8 bases outside the gene matches. CDR3 length equals 15 residues. Germline CDR1 is SNHLY and CDR2 is FYNNEI. The CDR3 DNA follows: TGTGCCAGCAGTCGGCTACAGGGGCCGTCCTACGAGCAGTACTTC. The encoded protein is CASSRLQGPSYEQYF.

This chain links TRBV18 with TRBJ2-3; TRBD2 matches 9 bases. Germline-derived CDR1 and CDR2 are KGHSH and LQKENI. V was clipped by 6 bases and J by 4 bases; unmatched bases: 8. The CDR3 is 15 amino acids. CDR3 DNA sequence: TGTGCCAGCTCCAAAAACCCTAGCGGGGCAGATACGCAGTATTTT. Protein product: CASSKNPSGADTQYF.

Comment on this clone: Other DNA sequences in the same sample also yield this CDR3. The chain is built from TRBV7-9 and TRBJ2-3; perhaps TRBD2 as D (5 bases). The CDR3 has 15 amino acids. Trimming cost V 5 bases and J 0 bases, with 12 bases left between them. The V gene's germline CDR1 is SEHNR and CDR2 FQNEAQ (reference sequence). CDR3 DNA sequence: TGTGCCAGCAGCCCCCCCGGGGTGAGCACAGATACGCAGTATTTT. It yields the protein CASSPPGVSTDTQYF.

In its sample, this clone was seen once. The chain links TRBV6-5 to TRBJ2-1; possible D gene TRBD1, 6 bases. CDR1 is MNHEY, CDR2 SVGAGI, per germline. The germline V and J ends were trimmed by 6 bases and 7 bases, with 10 bases remaining between them. This CDR3 has 12 residues. CDR3 sequence: CASRAGDNEQFF. CDR3 sequence (DNA): TGTGCCAGCAGGGCAGGGGATAATGAGCAGTTCTTC.

The chain couples TRBV27 to TRBJ1-2; D call uncertain. V gave up 2 bases and J gave up 2 bases, with 12 bases separating them. The CDR3 consists of 15 residues. Per the germline V gene, CDR1 is MNHEY and CDR2 is SMNVEV (reference sequence). CDR3 nucleotide sequence: TGTGCCAGCAGTTTAGGTGGTGCAGGAAACTATGGCTACACCTTC. It codes for CASSLGGAGNYGYTF.

The gene calls are TRBV2 and TRBJ1-1; TRBD1 aligns across 7 bases. The CDR3 has 12 residues. With 6 bases clipped from V and 7 bases from J, the junction kept 5 bases outside the gene matches. The germline V gene has CDR1 SNHLY and CDR2 FYNNEI. In nucleotides, the CDR3 is TGTGCCAGCAGCCGCAGGGGGAGTGAAGCTTTCTTT. It yields the protein CASSRRGSEAFF.

The chain has TRBV11-2 and TRBJ2-5; TRBD1 matches at 7 bases. The V and J ends lost 4 bases and 5 bases, in that order; junction bases with no gene match: 7. The CDR3 runs to 14 residues. Germline values: CDR1 SGHAT, CDR2 FQNNGV. DNA for the CDR3: TGTGCCAGCAGCTCCAGAGGACAGGCGGAGACCCAGTACTTC. This gives the protein CASSSRGQAETQYF.

Only one count was recorded for this clone. Here the CDR3 DNA reads TGTGCCAGCAGGCAGGGGGAGGGCAATCAGCCCCAGCATTTT. It encodes CASRQGEGNQPQHF. This chain connects TRBV6-6 to TRBJ1-5; 7 nucleotides align to TRBD1. The CDR3 spans 14 residues. Unmatched junction bases numbered 4, after V lost 6 bases and J lost 2 bases. The V gene's germline CDR1 is MNHNY and CDR2 SVGAGI (reference sequence).

The rearrangement joins TRBV6-4 to TRBJ1-1, with D possibly TRBD1 on 5 matching bases. CDR3 size: 13 residues. V dropped 5 bases and J dropped 4 bases, with 11 bases sitting between them. The germline gives CDR1 MRHNA, CDR2 SNTAGT. This chain's CDR3 is CASSIIQGTEAFF. The CDR3, as DNA: TGTGCCAGCAGTATTATCCAGGGCACTGAAGCTTTCTTT.

This rearrangement joins TRBV5-4 to TRBJ2-6; 8 bases map to TRBD2. Per germline, CDR1 SGHNT and CDR2 YYREEE (reference sequence). The length of the CDR3 is 18 residues. V gave up 1 base and J gave up 0 bases; unmatched junction bases: 6. The CDR3 DNA follows: TGTGCCAGCAGCTTGCCGGGAGCGGGGGCCTCTGGGGCCAACGTCCTGACTTTC. This encodes CASSLPGAGASGANVLTF.

This clone was seen only once. This chain joins TRBV10-3 and TRBJ2-2, with 9 bases that match TRBD1. The CDR3 runs 17 residues. Germline loops: CDR1 ENHRY, CDR2 SYGVKD. V lost 3 bases, J lost 6 bases, and 11 bases stayed unmatched. CDR3 region: CAISDRYGTGRPGELFF. DNA of the CDR3: TGTGCCATCAGTGACCGCTACGGGACAGGGAGACCCGGGGAGCTGTTTTTT.

The chain carries TRBV5-1 and TRBJ2-1; D perhaps matches TRBD1 (5 bases). The CDR3 sequence is 16 residues long. V was clipped by 0 bases and J by 1 base, with 11 bases between them. The germline V gene has CDR1 SGHRS and CDR2 YFSETQ. The CDR3 reads CASSLDGAGSYNEQFF. The CDR3 nucleotides are TGCGCCAGCAGCTTGGATGGGGCCGGGTCCTACAATGAGCAGTTCTTC.

The chain uses TRBV29-1 and TRBJ2-5; D might be TRBD1 (6 bases). Trimming took 6 bases from V and 5 from J, leaving 16 bases between them. The V gene's germline CDR1 is SQVTM and CDR2 ANQGSEA. The CDR3 contains 13 residues. In DNA form, the CDR3 reads TGCAGCGTCCTCAGGGGAATTTTGGAGACCCAGTACTTC. This sequence encodes CSVLRGILETQYF.

This chain joins TRBV2 and TRBJ2-7, with 12 bases identical to TRBD2. The CDR3 extends over 11 amino acids. Per the germline V gene, CDR1 is SNHLY and CDR2 is FYNNEI. V was clipped by 5 bases and J by 12 bases; unmatched bases: 2. The CDR3 DNA follows: TGTGCCAGCAGTCTAGCGGGGGGGTGGTACTTC. It codes for CASSLAGGWYF.

V usage is TRBV30 and J usage is TRBJ2-1; TRBD2 matches 13 bases. This CDR3 region has 17 residues. J was trimmed by 7 bases and V by 3 bases; bases with no gene match: 12. Germline V gene lookup returns CDR1 GTSNPN and CDR2 SVGIG (reference sequence). The CDR3 protein is CAWRNKGLAGLSNEQFF. CDR3 nucleotide sequence: TGTGCCTGGAGAAATAAGGGACTAGCGGGGTTGAGTAATGAGCAGTTCTTC.

The rearrangement joins TRBV5-1 to TRBJ1-6; TRBD1 aligns across 7 bases. Germline V gives CDR1 SGHRS, CDR2 YFSETQ. This CDR3 has 14 amino acids. V shed 2 bases and J 5 bases; nucleotides not matched to a gene: 1. The CDR3 protein is CASSFGQDNSPLHF. The DNA for the CDR3 is TGCGCCAGCAGCTTCGGACAGGATAATTCACCCCTCCACTTT.

The gene calls are TRBV2 and TRBJ1-3; D not resolved. The germline gives CDR1 SNHLY, CDR2 FYNNEI. The germline V and J ends were trimmed by 7 bases and 1 base, with 8 bases remaining between them. CDR3 length equals 13 residues. DNA of the CDR3: TGTGCCAGCAACGGGGATTCTGGAAACACCATATATTTT. Translating gives CASNGDSGNTIYF.

This clone was observed a handful of times. The rearrangement links TRBV13 to TRBJ1-1, with 8 bases matching TRBD1. Germline-derived CDR1 and CDR2 are PRHDT and FYEKMQ (reference sequence). V trimming: 5 bases; J trimming: 4 bases; junction bases outside the gene matches: 9. The CDR3 sequence is 15 residues long. The CDR3 DNA sequence: TGTGCCAGCAGCCCTCCCACAGGGGGTATCACTGAAGCTTTCTTT. Amino acids: CASSPPTGGITEAFF. The full variable domain, its missing parts supplied by reference TRBV13 and TRBJ1-1, is AAGVIQSPRHLIKEKRETATLKCYPIPRHDTVYWYQQGPGQDPQFLISFYEKMQSDKGSIPDRFSAQQFSDYHSELNMSSLELGDSALYFCASSPPTGGITEAFFGQGTRLTVV.

This clone has just a few counts. The CDR3 region is CASSVGSSGAYNEQFF. The CDR3 nucleotides read TGTGCCAGCAGCGTAGGTTCCAGCGGGGCTTACAATGAGCAGTTCTTC. The rearrangement links TRBV9 to TRBJ2-1, with 7 bases aligning to TRBD2. After removal of 0 bases from V and 4 bases from J, the junction contained 7 bases not matched to a gene. The CDR3 spans 16 residues. Germline CDR1 and CDR2: SGDLS and YYNGEE.

V and J are TRBV2 and TRBJ1-2; D uncertain. Trimming removed 3 bases at V and 0 bases at J, with 17 bases between. There are 17 residues in the CDR3. CDR1 SNHLY and CDR2 FYNNEI come from the germline V gene. The CDR3 sequence: CASSDPRREGANYGYTF. The DNA of the CDR3 is TGTGCCAGCAGTGACCCCCGAAGGGAGGGAGCTAACTATGGCTACACCTTC. The variable domain in full, completed from reference TRBV2 and TRBJ1-2, reads EPEVTQTPSHQVTQMGQEVILRCVPISNHLYFYWYRQILGQKVEFLVSFYNNEISEKSEIFDDQFSVERPDGSNFTLKIRSTKLEDSAMYFCASSDPRREGANYGYTFGSGTRLTVV.

The chain carries TRBV9 and TRBJ2-2; D uncertain. Trimming took 4 bases from V and 0 from J, leaving 7 bases between them. The CDR3 covers 14 residues. The germline V gene has CDR1 SGDLS and CDR2 YYNGEE. The CDR3 loop is CASSIQANTGELFF. CDR3 nucleotides: TGTGCCAGCAGCATACAAGCGAACACCGGGGAGCTGTTTTTT.

This chain links TRBV5-4 with TRBJ2-3; TRBD2 matches 8 bases. This CDR3 comprises 16 residues. V was clipped by 0 bases and J by 0 bases; unmatched bases: 3. Germline V gene sequence: CDR1 SGHNT, CDR2 YYREEE (reference sequence). CDR3 sequence reads: CASSLARGGSTDTQYF. The CDR3, as DNA: TGTGCCAGCAGCTTGGCCCGGGGGGGGAGCACAGATACGCAGTATTTT.